The clone carrying this T cell receptor (beta chain) showed up just a few times. Its specificity is unknown. Unique molecular identifiers were used in preparing the TCRbeta library. TCRdb independently ran MiXCR on the PCR reads; one entry per CDR3 protein. The sample has about 1,000,000 distinct CDR3 sequences, roughly 29% seen once; the top ten hold approximately 30%. The data derive from a study of T-cell reconstitution after alpha-beta-depleted transplantation in children. The CDR3 has 17 residues. Trimming shortened V by 2 bases and J by 2 bases, and 18 bases separated the two germline ends. Study findings and constraints: Newly produced T cells mostly provided counts and TCRbeta diversity after one year, as hyperexpanded clones declined.

Sequencing used PBMCs, mostly from graft donor cells, obtained 360 days after TCRalphabeta/CD19-depleted stem cell transplant. The V and J genes are TRBV12-3 or TRBV12-4 and TRBJ2-5; D remains unclear. This sequence originates from a boy younger than two who had a stem cell transplant for SCID, so the T cells may come from the graft donor. CDR3 sequence (DNA): TGTGCCAGCAGTTTATTCGGTGGTTCCGTAGGGCAAGAGACCCAGTACTTC. This sequence encodes CASSLFGGSVGQETQYF.